The clone carrying this T cell receptor beta chain was counted between two and nine times. Its antigen is as yet unknown. By quantitative 5'-RACE with molecular barcodes, the TCR beta libraries were made. One entry per CDR3 protein results from TCRdb running MiXCR on the 5' RACE reads. The sample shows 180,000 or so distinct CDR3 sequences, about 9.9% of them seen only once. The data belong to a study of CD8 T cells in ankylosing spondylitis. Study-wide results and caveats: Disease-linked clones were reportedly significantly enriched in matched ankylosing spondylitis synovial fluid. A CD8+ phenotype characterized the disease-linked clones, which were relatively rare in peripheral blood. Characteristic, it appeared, of ankylosing spondylitis blood was a TCR beta motif of about eight highly homologous variants.

The sequence was obtained from a male donor with ankylosing spondylitis or in good health (not recorded which). Sequenced: blood, either unsorted or a sorted T cell fraction (not recorded which).

The CDR3 sequence: CASTLEGTSGNSYEQYF. The CDR3 DNA reads TGTGCCAGCACCCTGGAGGGAACTAGCGGGAACTCCTACGAGCAGTACTTC. The chain joins TRBV5-5 to TRBJ2-7; 10 nucleotides line up with TRBD2. Germline V lookup: CDR1 SGHKS, CDR2 YYEKEE (reference sequence). The trim removed 6 bases at V and 0 bases at J, leaving 12 bases unmatched. The CDR3 length is 17 residues.